This TCR beta chain derives from a study of blood T cell repertoires in COVID-19. Study details: PBMCs, B-cell-depleted T cells, or T cells provided the cDNA or gDNA that made up the material.

The repertoire was sequenced with immunoSEQ multiplex PCR; TCRdb's copy has only in-frame clones and lacks some. The table shows 85,000 to 120,000 clones, with about 72% occurring only once. V lost 6 bases, J lost 4 bases, and 12 bases lay in between. CDR3 length: 13 residues. The chain couples TRBV12-3 or TRBV12-4 to TRBJ1-1, with D perhaps matching TRBD1 (6 bases). Input material: peripheral blood. The origin of this receptor is a man aged 55 to 70 with active or convalescent COVID-19. DNA for the CDR3: TGTGCCAGCAGGTTGGGGGCCTTCACTGAAGCTTTCTTT. Translation: CASRLGAFTEAFF.